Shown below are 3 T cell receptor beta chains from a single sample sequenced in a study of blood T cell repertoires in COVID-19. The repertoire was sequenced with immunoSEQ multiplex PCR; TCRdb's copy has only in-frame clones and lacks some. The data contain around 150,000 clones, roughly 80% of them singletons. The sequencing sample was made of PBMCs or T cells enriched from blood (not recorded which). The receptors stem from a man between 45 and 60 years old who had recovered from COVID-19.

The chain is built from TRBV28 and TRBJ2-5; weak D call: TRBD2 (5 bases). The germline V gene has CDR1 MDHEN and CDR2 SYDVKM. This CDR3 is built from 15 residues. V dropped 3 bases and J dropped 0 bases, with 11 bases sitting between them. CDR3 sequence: CASSFRGQNQETQYF. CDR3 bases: TGTGCCAGCAGTTTCCGGGGTCAGAACCAAGAGACCCAGTACTTC.

CDR3 region: CASSLIIANYGYTF. In nucleotides, the CDR3 is TGTGCCAGCAGCCTCATAATAGCTAACTATGGCTACACCTTC. This chain joins TRBV28 and TRBJ1-2; D is ambiguous. There are 14 residues in the CDR3. Trimming stripped 6 bases from V and 0 bases from J, with 11 bases between. Germline values: CDR1 MDHEN, CDR2 SYDVKM.

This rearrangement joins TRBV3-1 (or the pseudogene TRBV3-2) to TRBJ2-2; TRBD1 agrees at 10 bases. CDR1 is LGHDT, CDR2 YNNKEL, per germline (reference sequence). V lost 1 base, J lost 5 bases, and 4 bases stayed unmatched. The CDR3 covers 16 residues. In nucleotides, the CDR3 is TGTGCCAGCAGCCAAGGTCGGACAGGGGGTACCGGGGAGCTGTTTTTT. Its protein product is CASSQGRTGGTGELFF.